This TCR beta chain came from a study of blood T cells in healthy people across ages. Germline assignment: CDR1 LGHNA and CDR2 YNFKEQ. The V gene lost 7 bases and the J gene lost 1 base, with 17 bases spanning the gap. This CDR3 has 15 residues. The second PCR ran about 6 to 11 cycles with a sample-barcoded 5' primer and J-beta primers. Via MiXCR, TCRdb re-called the 5' RACE reads, giving one row per CDR3 protein. The table records hundreds of thousands of distinct CDR3 sequences, 35% to 45% of them present only once. The sample consisted of blood. This receptor was identified in a woman aged 60-75 years in good health. This sequence joins TRBV4-2 and TRBJ2-7; possibly TRBD2 for D (5 bases). The CDR3 coding sequence is TGTGCCAGCACCCGTATCGGGGAAGCATCCTACGAGCAGTACTTC. Its protein is CASTRIGEASYEQYF.